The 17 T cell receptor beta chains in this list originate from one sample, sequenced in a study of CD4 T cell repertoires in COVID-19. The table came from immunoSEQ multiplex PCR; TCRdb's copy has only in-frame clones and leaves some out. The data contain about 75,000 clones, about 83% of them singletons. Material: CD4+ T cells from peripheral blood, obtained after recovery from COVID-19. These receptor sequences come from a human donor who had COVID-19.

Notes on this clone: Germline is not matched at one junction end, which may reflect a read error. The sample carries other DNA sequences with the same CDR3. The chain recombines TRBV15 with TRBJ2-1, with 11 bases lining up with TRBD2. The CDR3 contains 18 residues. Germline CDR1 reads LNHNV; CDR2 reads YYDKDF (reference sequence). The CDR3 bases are TGCGCCACCAGCAGAGTTCCTTTGGGTACTAGCGGGAGCAATGAGCAGTTCTTC. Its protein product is CATSRVPLGTSGSNEQFF.

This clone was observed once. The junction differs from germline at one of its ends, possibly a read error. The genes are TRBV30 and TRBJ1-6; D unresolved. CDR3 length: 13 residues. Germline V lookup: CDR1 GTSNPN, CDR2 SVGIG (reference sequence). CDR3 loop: CARRKGIGSPLHF. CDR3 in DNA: TGTGCCCGGAGAAAGGGTATAGGTTCACCCCTCCACTTT.

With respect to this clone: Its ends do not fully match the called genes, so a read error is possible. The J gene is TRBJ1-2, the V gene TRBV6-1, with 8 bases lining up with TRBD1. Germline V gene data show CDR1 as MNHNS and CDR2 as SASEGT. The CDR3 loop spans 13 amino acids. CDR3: CASSEGRQGIPRF. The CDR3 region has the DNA TGTGCCAGCAGTGAAGGGAGACAGGGGATTCCAAGATTC.

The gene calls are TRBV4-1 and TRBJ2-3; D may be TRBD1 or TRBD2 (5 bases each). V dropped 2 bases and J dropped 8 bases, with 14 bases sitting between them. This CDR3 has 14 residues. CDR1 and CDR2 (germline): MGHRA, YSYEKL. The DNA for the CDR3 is TGCGCCAGCAGCCAAACGAGGGACCCCTCTACGCAGTATTTT. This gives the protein CASSQTRDPSTQYF.

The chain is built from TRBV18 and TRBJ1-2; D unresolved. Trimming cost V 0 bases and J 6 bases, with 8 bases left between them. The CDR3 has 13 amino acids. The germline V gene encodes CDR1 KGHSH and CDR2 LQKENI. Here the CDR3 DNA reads TGTGCCAGCTCACCACCCGTGAGGAATGGCTACACCTTC. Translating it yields CASSPPVRNGYTF.

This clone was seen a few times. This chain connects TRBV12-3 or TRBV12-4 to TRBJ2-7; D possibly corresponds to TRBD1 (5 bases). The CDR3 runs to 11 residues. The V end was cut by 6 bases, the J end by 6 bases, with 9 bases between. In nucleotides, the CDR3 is TGTGCCAGCAGAGACAGAGGCGAGCAGTACTTC. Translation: CASRDRGEQYF.

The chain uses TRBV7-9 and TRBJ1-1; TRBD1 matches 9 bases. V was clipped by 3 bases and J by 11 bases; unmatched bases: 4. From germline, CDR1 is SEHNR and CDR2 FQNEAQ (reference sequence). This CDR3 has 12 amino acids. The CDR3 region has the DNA TGTGCCAGCAGCTTCGCTGACAGGGGGGCTTTCTTT. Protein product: CASSFADRGAFF.

The CDR3, as DNA: TGTGCCAGCAGACCCCGGACCTCAATGCCCTATAATTCACCCCTCCACTTT. This gives the protein CASRPRTSMPYNSPLHF. This chain connects TRBV28 to TRBJ1-6; D uncertain. Trimming pared 6 bases from V and 2 bases from J, leaving 17 bases between. The V gene's germline CDR1 is MDHEN and CDR2 SYDVKM. The CDR3 spans 17 residues. Together with reference TRBV28 and TRBJ1-6, the CDR3 gives the full variable domain: DVKVTQSSRYLVKRTGEKVFLECVQDMDHENMFWYRQDPGLGLRLIYFSYDVKMKEKGDIPEGYSVSREKKERFSLILESASTNQTSMYLCASRPRTSMPYNSPLHFGNGTRLTVT.

The CDR3 here is CAIAGTPIYGYTF. The DNA of the CDR3 is TGTGCCATAGCCGGGACACCGATCTATGGCTACACCTTC. V is TRBV10-3 and J is TRBJ1-2, with D perhaps matching TRBD1 (6 bases). The CDR3 has 13 residues. Germline assignment: CDR1 ENHRY and CDR2 SYGVKD. V lost 9 bases and J lost 4, with 15 bases in between.

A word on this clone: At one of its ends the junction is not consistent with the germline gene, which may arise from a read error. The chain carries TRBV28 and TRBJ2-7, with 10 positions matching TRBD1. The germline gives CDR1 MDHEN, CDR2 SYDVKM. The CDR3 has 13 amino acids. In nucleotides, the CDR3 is TGTGCCAGCAGTTTTGGGACAGGGGACCGTCGTGGCTTC. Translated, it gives CASSFGTGDRRGF.

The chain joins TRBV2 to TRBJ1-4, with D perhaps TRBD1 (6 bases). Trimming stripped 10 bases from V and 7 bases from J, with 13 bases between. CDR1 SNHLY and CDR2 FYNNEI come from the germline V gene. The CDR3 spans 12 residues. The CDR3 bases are TGTGCCACCGGGGGGGGCGGTGAAAAACTGTTTTTT. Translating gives CATGGGGEKLFF.

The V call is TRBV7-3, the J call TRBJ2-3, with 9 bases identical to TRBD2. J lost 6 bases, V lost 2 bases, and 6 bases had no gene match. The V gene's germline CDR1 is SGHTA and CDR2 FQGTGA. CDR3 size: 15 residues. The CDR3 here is CASSLLGLAGDTQYF. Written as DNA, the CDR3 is TGTGCCAGCAGCTTATTGGGCCTAGCGGGGGATACGCAGTATTTT.

The CDR3 protein is CASSERRGGDTQYF. The CDR3 region has the DNA TGCGCCAGCAGTGAGAGGCGGGGGGGGGATACGCAGTATTTT. J is TRBJ2-3 and V is TRBV10-1; 9 nucleotides line up with TRBD2. This CDR3 is 14 amino acids long. The V and J ends lost 2 bases and 6 bases, in that order; junction bases with no gene match: 3. From germline, CDR1 is WNHNN and CDR2 SYGVQD (reference sequence).

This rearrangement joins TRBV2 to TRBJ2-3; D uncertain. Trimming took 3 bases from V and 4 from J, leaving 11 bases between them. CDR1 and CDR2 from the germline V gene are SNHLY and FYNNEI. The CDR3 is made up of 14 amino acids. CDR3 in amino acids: CASSDFIAPDTQYF. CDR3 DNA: TGTGCCAGCAGTGATTTTATAGCCCCAGATACGCAGTATTTT.

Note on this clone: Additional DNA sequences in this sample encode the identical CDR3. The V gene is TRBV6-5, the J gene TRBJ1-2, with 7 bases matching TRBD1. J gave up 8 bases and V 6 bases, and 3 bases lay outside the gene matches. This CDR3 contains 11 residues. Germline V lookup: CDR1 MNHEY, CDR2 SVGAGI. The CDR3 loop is CASRNRGGYTF. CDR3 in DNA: TGTGCCAGCAGAAACAGGGGCGGCTACACCTTC.

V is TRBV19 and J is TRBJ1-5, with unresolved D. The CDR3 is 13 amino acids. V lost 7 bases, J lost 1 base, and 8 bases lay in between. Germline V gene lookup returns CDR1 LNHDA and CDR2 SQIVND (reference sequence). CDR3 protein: CASTWASNQPQHF. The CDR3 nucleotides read TGTGCCAGTACTTGGGCGAGCAATCAGCCCCAGCATTTT.

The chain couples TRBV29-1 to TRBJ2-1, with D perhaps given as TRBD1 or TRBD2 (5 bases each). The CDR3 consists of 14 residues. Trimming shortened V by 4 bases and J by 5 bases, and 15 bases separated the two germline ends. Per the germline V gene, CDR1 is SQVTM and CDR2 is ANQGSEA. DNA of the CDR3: TGCAGCGTTGGGCCGGGGCTAGTACACAATGAGCAGTTCTTC. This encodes CSVGPGLVHNEQFF.